A single sample gave rise to the 31 T cell receptor beta chains below, sequenced in a study of identical twins. TCRdb ran MiXCR on the 5' RACE reads and lists one entry per CDR3 protein. The repertoire holds approximately 1.8 million distinct CDR3 sequences, with less than 40% as singletons. Source material: cord blood. The receptors here all came from a newborn girl in good health.

The genes are TRBV7-2 and TRBJ2-5, with 10 bases fitting TRBD2. The junction had 16 bases not matched to a gene; V was cut back by 1 base and J by 11 bases. The CDR3 length is 17 residues. CDR1 SGHTA and CDR2 FQGNSA come from the germline V gene. In DNA, the CDR3 is TGTGCCAGCAGCTTAGGGAGCGGGAGGGGCTCCTACAATGAGCAGTACTTC. Protein sequence: CASSLGSGRGSYNEQYF.

V is TRBV2 and J is TRBJ1-2; TRBD1 is a possible D gene (6 bases). The CDR3 has 13 amino acids. CDR1 is SNHLY and CDR2 is FYNNEI in the germline V gene. Trimming removed 0 bases from V and 7 bases from J, with 9 bases in between. The DNA of the CDR3 is TGTGCCAGCAGTGAAGCTCCCAGGGGTGGCTACACCTTC. It codes for CASSEAPRGGYTF.

This chain links TRBV29-1 with TRBJ1-1; 9 bases align to TRBD1. The CDR3 runs to 12 residues. Germline-derived CDR1 and CDR2 are SQVTM and ANQGSEA. Losses at the gene ends were 4 bases for V and 5 bases for J; bases not matched to a gene: 2. CDR3 sequence reads: CSVAGTGTEAFF. DNA for the CDR3: TGCAGCGTTGCCGGGACAGGGACTGAAGCTTTCTTT. The whole variable domain, remainder taken from reference TRBV29-1 and TRBJ1-1, is SAVISQKPSRDICQRGTSLTIQCQVDSQVTMMFWYRQQPGQSLTLIATANQGSEATYESGFVIDKFPISRPNLTFSTLTVSNMSPEDSSIYLCSVAGTGTEAFFGQGTRLTVV.

This clonotype showed up many times. The chain uses TRBV29-1 and TRBJ2-7, with D uncertain. V was pared by 4 bases and J by 0 bases, with 10 bases between. CDR1 and CDR2 from the germline V gene are SQVTM and ANQGSEA. This CDR3 contains 13 residues. The CDR3 spells CSVVGESSYEQYF. CDR3 in DNA: TGCAGCGTTGTCGGAGAAAGCTCCTACGAGCAGTACTTC.

V usage is TRBV6-5 and J usage is TRBJ2-3; 10 bases are a match to TRBD2. This CDR3 is built from 17 residues. The germline gives CDR1 MNHEY, CDR2 SVGAGI. V lost 0 bases to trimming and J lost 7 bases; unmatched junction nucleotides: 10. The CDR3 DNA reads as TGTGCCAGCAGTTACTCAGGGCAAGCGGGAGGGCCTCATACGCAGTATTTT. Protein product: CASSYSGQAGGPHTQYF.

This clonotype has a handful of counts. The chain links TRBV6-1 to TRBJ2-3; tentatively, D is TRBD2 (5 bases). CDR3 length equals 14 residues. Germline V gene lookup returns CDR1 MNHNS and CDR2 SASEGT. The ends were cut back, 7 bases at V and 0 bases at J, with 11 bases in the middle. The CDR3, as DNA: TGTGCCAGCAAGGTGGTAGCGAGCACAGATACGCAGTATTTT. This sequence encodes CASKVVASTDTQYF.

This clonotype has only a few counts. This chain links TRBV6-8 with TRBJ2-3, with D tentatively TRBD2 (5 bases). The CDR3 is 11 amino acids. V was clipped by 10 bases and J by 6 bases, with 11 bases between them. Germline CDR1 MNHGY, CDR2 SAAAGT. In nucleotides, the CDR3 is TGTGCCACCACGAGGGCGGATACGCAGTATTTT. Protein product: CATTRADTQYF.

This rearrangement joins TRBV27 to TRBJ2-2; 9 nucleotides line up with TRBD2. This CDR3 has 17 residues. Trimming cost V 6 bases and J 6 bases; bases outside gene matches: 14. Per germline, CDR1 MNHEY and CDR2 SMNVEV (reference sequence). As DNA, the CDR3 is TGTGCCAGCAGGGGTTTGCGGGGGGGTCAAGAGTCCGGGGAGCTGTTTTTT. Protein sequence: CASRGLRGGQESGELFF.

The V and J genes are TRBV20-1 and TRBJ2-6, with D perhaps being TRBD1 or TRBD2 (5 bases each). The CDR3 length is 15 residues. Trimming took off 4 bases at V and 0 bases at J, with 10 bases between the two ends. The germline V gene encodes CDR1 DFQATT and CDR2 SNEGSKA (reference sequence). CDR3 sequence reads: CSANEGSSGANVLTF. CDR3 bases: TGCAGTGCTAACGAGGGGTCCTCTGGGGCCAACGTCCTGACTTTC.

The V and J genes are TRBV28 and TRBJ2-7; 7 bases line up with TRBD2. Germline values: CDR1 MDHEN, CDR2 SYDVKM. Unmatched junction bases numbered 12, after V lost 3 bases and J lost 7 bases. The CDR3 has 15 residues. The CDR3 DNA reads as TGTGCCAGCAGTTTGCCGGGAGGACCATACAATGAGCAGTACTTC. Its translation: CASSLPGGPYNEQYF.

The sample holds a few counts of this clonotype. The chain uses TRBV2 and TRBJ1-4; D is perhaps TRBD1 (6 bases). The V gene lost 7 bases and the J gene lost 2 bases, with 11 bases spanning the gap. This CDR3 is 14 amino acids long. CDR1 SNHLY and CDR2 FYNNEI come from the germline V gene. For the CDR3, the DNA is TGTGCCAGCACACAGGGTACGACTAATGAAAAACTGTTTTTT. Protein product: CASTQGTTNEKLFF.

This clonotype showed up just a few times. The chain has TRBV21-1 and TRBJ1-2; TRBD1, the table's D call, was not compared with the DNA. TRBV21-1 is a documented pseudogene. This CDR3 contains 16 residues. CDR3 protein: CASSNIRGYLNYGYTF. The CDR3, as DNA: TGTGCCAGCAGCAATATAAGGGGATACCTCAACTATGGCTACACCTTC.

This clonotype was seen a handful of times. The chain links TRBV5-1 to TRBJ2-5; 13 bases line up with TRBD2. This CDR3 has 16 amino acids. Trimming at V came to 2 bases and at J to 5 bases, leaving 6 bases not matched to a gene. Germline V lookup: CDR1 SGHRS, CDR2 YFSETQ. CDR3 in amino acids: CASSFLGLAGEETQYF. As DNA, the CDR3 is TGCGCCAGCAGCTTTTTAGGACTAGCGGGAGAGGAGACCCAGTACTTC.

The CDR3 region is CATSPVGQGAKETQYF. The CDR3 DNA reads as TGTGCCACCAGCCCCGTGGGACAGGGGGCGAAAGAGACCCAGTACTTC. V and J are TRBV24-1 and TRBJ2-5, with TRBD1 matching 12 bases. CDR1 is KGHDR and CDR2 is SFDVKD in the germline V gene. CDR3 length: 16 amino acids. Losses at the gene ends were 7 bases for V and 3 bases for J; bases not matched to a gene: 8.

A few counts support this clonotype. The chain combines TRBV20-1 with TRBJ2-6, with 7 bases that match TRBD1. CDR3 length: 17 residues. The germline CDR1 and CDR2 sequences are DFQATT and SNEGSKA (reference sequence). Trimming cost V 1 base and J 0 bases; bases outside gene matches: 6. CDR3 sequence: CSARAGTVRSGANVLTF. As DNA, the CDR3 is TGCAGTGCTAGAGCCGGGACAGTTCGCTCTGGGGCCAACGTCCTGACTTTC.

This clonotype was counted many times. The chain links TRBV29-1 to TRBJ1-2, with TRBD1 as a possible D gene (5 bases). This CDR3 has 14 residues. Germline CDR1 reads SQVTM; CDR2 reads ANQGSEA. V was trimmed by 4 bases and J by 4 bases, leaving 16 bases between them. The CDR3 loop reads CSVARTVGGYGYTF. CDR3 sequence (DNA): TGCAGCGTTGCTCGGACGGTTGGGGGCTATGGCTACACCTTC.

There are a few counts of this clonotype. V is TRBV20-1 and J is TRBJ2-4, with 8 bases fitting TRBD2. V shed 1 base and J 0 bases; nucleotides not matched to a gene: 11. The CDR3 loop spans 18 amino acids. Germline V lookup: CDR1 DFQATT, CDR2 SNEGSKA (reference sequence). This CDR3 is CSARGSRGGPLAKNIQYF. As DNA, the CDR3 is TGCAGTGCTAGAGGGTCACGGGGGGGCCCTCTAGCCAAAAACATTCAGTACTTC.

Notes on this clonotype: This may be a read error: a much more frequent sequence differs by one nucleotide. The chain uses TRBV5-1 and TRBJ2-7; the match to TRBD2 covers 10 bases. The CDR3 is 18 residues long. Trimming cost V 0 bases and J 7 bases; bases outside gene matches: 16. In germline, CDR1 is SGHRS, CDR2 YFSETQ. The CDR3 spells CASSLALFSGGSYNEQYF. The CDR3 coding sequence is TGCGCCAGCAGCTTGGCCCTCTTTAGCGGGGGGTCATACAATGAGCAGTACTTC.

The J gene is TRBJ2-2, the V gene TRBV5-5; 7 nucleotides agree with TRBD1. The V segment lost 2 bases and the J segment 3 bases; nucleotides outside the gene matches: 4. There are 15 residues in the CDR3. CDR1 SGHKS and CDR2 YYEKEE come from the germline V gene (reference sequence). CDR3 in amino acids: CASSFDRVHTGELFF. CDR3 sequence (DNA): TGTGCCAGCAGCTTTGACAGGGTGCACACCGGGGAGCTGTTTTTT.

This clonotype turned up a few times. The chain uses TRBV10-3 and TRBJ2-2, with D tentatively TRBD2 (6 bases). CDR1 is ENHRY, CDR2 SYGVKD, per germline. Trimming removed 8 bases at V and 3 bases at J, with 13 bases between. The CDR3 runs 14 residues. The CDR3 here is CAIGGFLDTGELFF. The CDR3, as DNA: TGTGCCATCGGAGGGTTCTTGGACACCGGGGAGCTGTTTTTT.

This clonotype showed up just a few times. The CDR3 DNA reads as TGTGCCAGCAGCCAAGATATGGCGACAGGGGGCTCGAAACGGGGTGGCTACACCTTC. As protein: CASSQDMATGGSKRGGYTF. The V gene is TRBV4-2, the J gene TRBJ1-2, with TRBD1 matching 10 bases. The CDR3 length is 19 residues. The germline gives CDR1 LGHNA, CDR2 YNFKEQ. V gave up 0 bases and J gave up 7 bases; unmatched junction bases: 17.

The rearrangement joins TRBV12-3 or TRBV12-4 to TRBJ1-2, with TRBD1 as a possible D gene (6 bases). V was trimmed by 6 bases and J by 6 bases, leaving 17 bases between them. The length of the CDR3 is 14 residues. The CDR3, as DNA: TGTGCCAGCAGCCCTGCGACAGGCAACCATGGCTACACCTTC. Protein product: CASSPATGNHGYTF.

The chain combines TRBV18 with TRBJ2-7; no clear D gene. CDR3 length: 16 residues. The germline V gene encodes CDR1 KGHSH and CDR2 LQKENI. The V gene lost 6 bases and the J gene lost 7 bases, with 25 bases spanning the gap. The DNA of the CDR3 is TGTGCCAGCTCCCGAATCGACGTAGGCTTCGGCAATGAGCAGTACTTC. This encodes CASSRIDVGFGNEQYF.

Points on this clonotype: One end of the junction fails to match germline, which may point to a read error. The rearrangement joins TRBV4-2 to TRBJ2-4; D not resolved. The CDR3 length is 14 residues. The germline CDR1 and CDR2 sequences are LGHNA and YNFKEQ. The CDR3 is CASSQGGQQNVQYF. DNA of the CDR3: TGTGCCAGCAGCCAAGGTGGTCAACAAAACGTTCAGTACTTC.

The J gene is TRBJ1-2, the V gene TRBV7-2; 10 bases are a match to TRBD1. Unmatched junction bases numbered 9, after V lost 3 bases and J lost 8 bases. Germline CDR1 SGHTA, CDR2 FQGNSA. CDR3 length: 15 residues. CDR3 protein: CASSFRQGAWGGYTF. The CDR3 DNA sequence: TGTGCCAGCAGCTTCCGACAGGGGGCTTGGGGAGGCTACACCTTC.

The chain recombines TRBV7-9 with TRBJ1-2, with 7 bases lining up with TRBD1. The CDR3 spans 14 residues. The germline gives CDR1 SEHNR, CDR2 FQNEAQ (reference sequence). V was clipped by 5 bases and J by 6 bases; unmatched bases: 9. The CDR3 nucleotides are TGTGCCAGCAGCCCCAGCGGACAGGTCGATGGCTACACCTTC. The encoded protein is CASSPSGQVDGYTF. Full variable domain (missing parts from reference TRBV7-9 and TRBJ1-2): DTGVSQNPRHKITKRGQNVTFRCDPISEHNRLYWYRQTLGQGPEFLTYFQNEAQLEKSRLLSDRFSAERPKGSFSTLEIQRTEQGDSAMYLCASSPSGQVDGYTFGSGTRLTVV.

The rearrangement links TRBV10-3 to TRBJ2-1; D tentatively reads TRBD1 or TRBD2 (5 bases each). Germline V gene sequence: CDR1 ENHRY, CDR2 SYGVKD. The CDR3 extends over 15 amino acids. V was cut by 4 bases and J by 5 bases, with 15 bases left in between. The CDR3 nucleotides are TGTGCCATCAGTGCTACAACGGGGCCCAACAATGAGCAGTTCTTC. It codes for CAISATTGPNNEQFF.

The chain has TRBV20-1 and TRBJ1-6; no definite D call. V was shortened by 0 bases and J by 5 bases, with 14 bases between the two germline ends. In germline, CDR1 is DFQATT, CDR2 SNEGSKA (reference sequence). The CDR3 loop spans 16 amino acids. As DNA, the CDR3 is TGCAGTGCTAGAGAGGCGGATAGACAAAATAATTCACCCCTCCACTTT. It specifies CSAREADRQNNSPLHF.

DNA of the CDR3: TGTGCCAGCAGCCACTTGACTAGCGGGGGGGGCACAGATACGCAGTATTTT. Its protein product is CASSHLTSGGGTDTQYF. The rearrangement joins TRBV3-1 to TRBJ2-3; 14 nucleotides agree with TRBD2. CDR1 is LGHDT, CDR2 YNNKEL, per germline (reference sequence). The CDR3 length is 17 residues. The V and J ends lost 3 bases and 1 base, in that order; junction bases with no gene match: 3.

This chain links TRBV29-1 with TRBJ2-1, with 10 bases matching TRBD2. CDR3 size: 15 residues. Germline lookup yields CDR1 SQVTM and CDR2 ANQGSEA. Unmatched junction bases numbered 8, after V lost 6 bases and J lost 3 bases. The CDR3: CSVLTSGTYYNEQFF. The CDR3 coding sequence is TGCAGCGTCCTTACTAGCGGGACATACTACAATGAGCAGTTCTTC.

This clonotype was observed at least ten times. The chain is built from TRBV28 and TRBJ2-1; D is ambiguous. Germline loops: CDR1 MDHEN, CDR2 SYDVKM. The CDR3 has 14 residues. Trimming removed 1 base from V and 6 bases from J, with 10 bases in between. In DNA form, the CDR3 reads TGTGCCAGCAGTTTATCCCTCTTGGGCAATGAGCAGTTCTTC. As protein: CASSLSLLGNEQFF. Based on the CDR3 plus reference TRBV28 and TRBJ2-1, the full variable domain is DVKVTQSSRYLVKRTGEKVFLECVQDMDHENMFWYRQDPGLGLRLIYFSYDVKMKEKGDIPEGYSVSREKKERFSLILESASTNQTSMYLCASSLSLLGNEQFFGPGTRLTVL.